The next 27 T cell receptor beta chains were all read from a single sample in a study of blood T cell repertoires in COVID-19. The protocol was immunoSEQ multiplex PCR, while the TCRdb copy is restricted to in-frame clones and leaves out a portion. This table has 62,000 or so clones, approximately 88% appearing once. The sequencing sample was made of peripheral blood. Receptor source: a human donor in a cohort sampled during active COVID-19.

The chain employs TRBV12-3 or TRBV12-4 and TRBJ1-1; no definite D call. V lost 5 bases and J 3 bases, leaving 7 bases between the germline ends. The CDR3 is made up of 12 amino acids. CDR3 sequence: CASSPVDTEAFF. For the CDR3, the DNA is TGTGCCAGCAGTCCAGTGGACACTGAAGCTTTCTTT.

DNA of the CDR3: TGTGCCAGCAGCTACGGGACTAGCGGGACCTTCTCCTACGAGCAGTACTTC. It specifies CASSYGTSGTFSYEQYF. The chain joins TRBV11-2 to TRBJ2-7; TRBD2 agrees at 13 bases. The trim removed 4 bases at V and 0 bases at J, leaving 6 bases unmatched. This CDR3 comprises 17 residues. Looked up from germline, CDR1 is SGHAT and CDR2 is FQNNGV.

This clone appeared a single time. J is TRBJ1-1 and V is TRBV2; 7 nucleotides align to TRBD1. The ends lost 7 bases at V and 2 bases at J; junction bases unmatched: 7. Germline lookup yields CDR1 SNHLY and CDR2 FYNNEI. The CDR3 is 14 residues long. The DNA of the CDR3 is TGTGCCAGCAATTTACAGGGGTCAAACACTGAAGCTTTCTTT. It translates to CASNLQGSNTEAFF.

The chain is built from TRBV7-2 and TRBJ2-6; D is possibly TRBD1 (5 bases). The CDR3 sequence is 16 residues long. Germline V gene lookup returns CDR1 SGHTA and CDR2 FQGNSA. Between the trimmed V and J ends, which lost 1 base and 1 base, there was a span of 8 bases. DNA for the CDR3: TGTGCCAGCAGCTTAGTCCAGGGTTCTGGGGCCAACGTCCTGACTTTC. Translating gives CASSLVQGSGANVLTF. Together with reference TRBV7-2 and TRBJ2-6, the CDR3 gives the full variable domain: GAGVSQSPSNKVTEKGKDVELRCDPISGHTALYWYRQSLGQGLEFLIYFQGNSAPDKSGLPSDRFSAERTGGSVSTLTIQRTQQEDSAVYLCASSLVQGSGANVLTFGAGSRLTVL.

Written as DNA, the CDR3 is TGTGCCAGCAGCCCGACAGCCAGCAATCAGCCCCAGCATTTT. This sequence encodes CASSPTASNQPQHF. The rearrangement joins TRBV6-2 or TRBV6-3 to TRBJ1-5, with D tentatively TRBD1 (5 bases). CDR3 length equals 14 residues. Germline V lookup: CDR1 MNHEY, CDR2 SVGEGT. Trimming cost V 6 bases and J 1 base, with 10 bases left between them.

V is TRBV11-2 and J is TRBJ1-1; weak D call: TRBD1 (6 bases). The CDR3 extends over 16 amino acids. Germline V gene data show CDR1 as SGHAT and CDR2 as FQNNGV. The V end lost 5 bases, the J end lost 2 bases, and 18 bases lay between the germline ends. The chain's CDR3 is CASSPGFRTANTEAFF. The CDR3 DNA is TGTGCCAGCAGCCCAGGTTTTCGGACAGCTAACACTGAAGCTTTCTTT.

This sequence joins TRBV4-1 and TRBJ1-4; weak D call: TRBD1 (5 bases). Trimming removed 5 bases at V and 4 bases at J, with 11 bases between. The CDR3 sequence is 14 residues long. The germline gives CDR1 MGHRA, CDR2 YSYEKL. CDR3 sequence reads: CASSGGTLNEKLFF. The DNA of the CDR3 is TGCGCCAGCAGCGGCGGGACTCTTAATGAAAAACTGTTTTTT.

The chain joins TRBV28 to TRBJ1-5; D is possibly TRBD1 (6 bases). The CDR3 spans 16 residues. Trimming took off 5 bases at V and 2 bases at J, with 16 bases between the two ends. Per germline, CDR1 MDHEN and CDR2 SYDVKM. CDR3 in amino acids: CASSSPPGGGNQPQHF. CDR3 in DNA: TGTGCCAGCAGTAGCCCCCCTGGGGGCGGCAATCAGCCCCAGCATTTT.

The chain carries TRBV10-2 and TRBJ2-7, with D tentatively TRBD1 (6 bases). The CDR3 is 15 residues long. Trimming took off 6 bases at V and 6 bases at J, with 21 bases between the two ends. CDR1 and CDR2 from the germline V gene are WSHSY and SAAADI. The CDR3 protein is CASSQSNTGYAEQYF. For the CDR3, the DNA is TGCGCCAGCAGCCAATCAAATACAGGGTACGCCGAGCAGTACTTC.

The rearrangement uses TRBV4-2 and TRBJ2-2; D call uncertain. Germline CDR1 is LGHNA and CDR2 is YNFKEQ. The CDR3 has 14 residues. Trimming stripped 4 bases from V and 1 base from J, with 7 bases between. The CDR3 sequence is CASSPRQNTGELFF. The CDR3 DNA follows: TGTGCCAGCAGCCCCCGACAGAACACCGGGGAGCTGTTTTTT.

The chain carries TRBV30 and TRBJ1-6; weak D call: TRBD1 (5 bases). The CDR3 consists of 12 residues. CDR1 GTSNPN and CDR2 SVGIG come from the germline V gene (reference sequence). V shed 2 bases and J shed 14 bases, with 13 bases lying between them. The CDR3 nucleotides are TGTGCCTGGAGTTTTCAGGGCGCCGCCCTCCACTTT. Translating it yields CAWSFQGAALHF.

The chain recombines TRBV19 with TRBJ1-1; 7 bases match TRBD1. V lost 6 bases to trimming and J lost 4 bases; unmatched junction nucleotides: 5. CDR3 length: 13 residues. Germline CDR1 LNHDA, CDR2 SQIVND (reference sequence). The CDR3 loop is CASRPTGITEAFF. The CDR3 DNA reads TGTGCCAGTAGGCCGACAGGGATCACTGAAGCTTTCTTT.

V and J are TRBV6-5 and TRBJ1-5, with 8 bases identical to TRBD1. Germline V gene sequence: CDR1 MNHEY, CDR2 SVGAGI. The CDR3 length is 14 residues. With 8 bases clipped from V and 1 base from J, the junction kept 4 bases outside the gene matches. The CDR3 DNA follows: TGTGCCAGCTGGACAGGGTTGAGCAATCAGCCCCAGCATTTT. This gives the protein CASWTGLSNQPQHF.

The CDR3 DNA is TGTGCCAGCAGCCAACTCAGCCGGGTCCAGGAGCAGTACTTC. This encodes CASSQLSRVQEQYF. The chain carries TRBV3-1 (or the pseudogene TRBV3-2) and TRBJ2-7; no clear D gene. The CDR3 consists of 14 residues. V was pared by 2 bases and J by 7 bases, with 15 bases between. Germline CDR1 and CDR2: LGHDT and YNNKEL (reference sequence).

This clone was recorded only once. The gene calls are TRBV28 and TRBJ1-2; 12 positions agree with TRBD1. The germline V gene encodes CDR1 MDHEN and CDR2 SYDVKM. V shed 5 bases, J shed 8 bases, and the junction held 9 bases outside the gene matches. The CDR3 has 15 residues. CDR3 DNA: TGTGCCAGCAGTATACCCGGGACAGGGGGCGGCGGCTACACCTTC. The encoded protein is CASSIPGTGGGGYTF.

The V call is TRBV5-4, the J call TRBJ1-2, with TRBD1 identical over 8 bases. Trimming removed 3 bases from V and 7 bases from J; junction bases left unmatched: 8. The CDR3 contains 14 residues. In germline, CDR1 is SGHNT, CDR2 YYREEE (reference sequence). The DNA of the CDR3 is TGTGCCAGCAGCTCAGCGACAGGGGCAGGTGGCTACACCTTC. Protein: CASSSATGAGGYTF.

The V gene is TRBV7-9, the J gene TRBJ1-5, with TRBD1 as a possible D gene (5 bases). Germline V gives CDR1 SEHNR, CDR2 FQNEAQ (reference sequence). This CDR3 is built from 14 residues. The V end lost 1 base, the J end lost 3 bases, and 7 bases lay between the germline ends. The CDR3 reads CASSLEGINQPQHF. The CDR3 region has the DNA TGTGCCAGCAGCTTAGAGGGGATCAATCAGCCCCAGCATTTT.

The rearrangement links TRBV6-5 to TRBJ1-1, with D hard to call. This CDR3 is built from 16 residues. Germline CDR1 reads MNHEY; CDR2 reads SVGAGI. V was trimmed by 2 bases and J by 0 bases, leaving 13 bases between them. The CDR3 loop is CASSYGPGIMNTEAFF. Written as DNA, the CDR3 is TGTGCCAGCAGTTACGGGCCAGGTATTATGAACACTGAAGCTTTCTTT.

The chain joins TRBV28 to TRBJ1-6; 7 positions match TRBD1. Germline CDR1 is MDHEN and CDR2 is SYDVKM. This CDR3 is built from 18 residues. V shed 6 bases, J shed 0 bases, and the junction held 11 bases outside the gene matches. This CDR3 reads CASSESRGLFSYNSPLHF. Written as DNA, the CDR3 is TGTGCCAGCAGCGAGTCGAGGGGGCTTTTCTCCTATAATTCACCCCTCCACTTT. Based on the CDR3 plus reference TRBV28 and TRBJ1-6, the full variable domain is DVKVTQSSRYLVKRTGEKVFLECVQDMDHENMFWYRQDPGLGLRLIYFSYDVKMKEKGDIPEGYSVSREKKERFSLILESASTNQTSMYLCASSESRGLFSYNSPLHFGNGTRLTVT.

The chain joins TRBV7-9 to TRBJ1-4; possible D gene TRBD1, 5 bases. V dropped 1 base and J dropped 7 bases, with 13 bases sitting between them. This CDR3 has 15 residues. Germline V gene lookup returns CDR1 SEHNR and CDR2 FQNEAQ (reference sequence). The CDR3 DNA sequence: TGTGCCAGCAGCTTAGGTTCTGGGGCGGTTGAAAAACTGTTTTTT. Translated, it gives CASSLGSGAVEKLFF. The full variable domain, completed using reference TRBV7-9 and TRBJ1-4, is DTGVSQNPRHKITKRGQNVTFRCDPISEHNRLYWYRQTLGQGPEFLTYFQNEAQLEKSRLLSDRFSAERPKGSFSTLEIQRTEQGDSAMYLCASSLGSGAVEKLFFGSGTQLSVL.

The chain employs TRBV4-3 and TRBJ1-4; 8 bases map to TRBD1. After removal of 1 base from V and 8 bases from J, the junction contained 6 bases not matched to a gene. CDR1 LGHNA and CDR2 YSLEER come from the germline V gene. The CDR3 loop spans 15 amino acids. The CDR3 loop reads CASSQGPDREEKLFF. The CDR3 DNA reads as TGCGCCAGCAGCCAAGGGCCGGACAGGGAGGAAAAACTGTTTTTT.

In its sample, this clone was seen once. The V and J genes are TRBV19 and TRBJ2-7, with TRBD1 matching 9 bases. Germline lookup yields CDR1 LNHDA and CDR2 SQIVND (reference sequence). The CDR3 sequence is 16 residues long. The trim removed 0 bases at V and 2 bases at J, leaving 5 bases unmatched. The CDR3 nucleotides read TGTGCCAGTAGTATAGAGACAGGGGGTTCCCCCTACGAGCAGTACTTC. Protein product: CASSIETGGSPYEQYF.

The chain carries TRBV18 and TRBJ2-4; weak D call: TRBD1 (5 bases). The CDR3 is 15 residues long. Germline loops: CDR1 KGHSH, CDR2 LQKENI. V gave up 3 bases and J gave up 6 bases, with 15 bases separating them. CDR3 nucleotides: TGTGCCAGCTCACCGGGCCTCCTAACAGGAAACATTCAGTACTTC. It specifies CASSPGLLTGNIQYF.

The chain couples TRBV18 to TRBJ2-2, with 12 bases that match TRBD2. Germline lookup yields CDR1 KGHSH and CDR2 LQKENI. This CDR3 contains 17 residues. Losses at the gene ends were 2 bases for V and 5 bases for J; bases not matched to a gene: 6. As DNA, the CDR3 is TGTGCCAGCTCACCAAAGACTAGCGGGAGAGGAACCGGGGAGCTGTTTTTT. Protein sequence: CASSPKTSGRGTGELFF. Variable domain in full (rest from reference TRBV18 and TRBJ2-2): NAGVMQNPRHLVRRRGQEARLRCSPMKGHSHVYWYRQLPEEGLKFMVYLQKENIIDESGMPKERFSAEFPKEGPSILRIQQVVRGDSAAYFCASSPKTSGRGTGELFFGEGSRLTVL.

The CDR3, as DNA: TGTGCCAGCAGCGTCCGGACAGGGCAGGATAATTCACCCCTCCACTTT. Translation: CASSVRTGQDNSPLHF. This chain links TRBV7-8 with TRBJ1-6; 8 bases fit TRBD1. The germline V gene has CDR1 SGHVS and CDR2 FQNEAQ. Losses at the gene ends were 5 bases for V and 5 bases for J; bases not matched to a gene: 8. The CDR3 consists of 16 residues. Full variable domain (missing parts from reference TRBV7-8 and TRBJ1-6): GAGVSQSPRYKVAKRGQDVALRCDPISGHVSLFWYQQALGQGPEFLTYFQNEAQLDKSGLPSDRFFAERPEGSVSTLKIQRTQQEDSAVYLCASSVRTGQDNSPLHFGNGTRLTVT.

J is TRBJ2-3 and V is TRBV6-2 or TRBV6-3; TRBD1 agrees at 11 bases. This CDR3 has 15 residues. Trimming removed 2 bases from V and 5 bases from J; junction bases left unmatched: 3. The germline CDR1 and CDR2 sequences are MNHEY and SVGEGT. CDR3 in amino acids: CASSYGQGAGDTQYF. CDR3 nucleotides: TGTGCCAGCAGTTACGGACAGGGGGCAGGAGATACGCAGTATTTT.

The rearrangement uses TRBV6-5 and TRBJ1-3; no clear D gene. This CDR3 region has 16 residues. Trimming shortened V by 0 bases and J by 4 bases, and 13 bases separated the two germline ends. CDR1 is MNHEY and CDR2 is SVGAGI in the germline V gene. Here the CDR3 DNA reads TGTGCCAGCAGTTACTCACGGGGAGCTGTAGGAAACACCATATATTTT. The encoded protein is CASSYSRGAVGNTIYF.